A selection of T cell receptor beta chains follows, all from one sample in a study of blood T cell repertoires in COVID-19. Sequencing used immunoSEQ multiplex PCR; TCRdb keeps in-frame clones, though not all of them. Of a few hundred thousand clones in the sample, about 89% were seen once. The material sequenced was PBMCs or T cells enriched from blood (not recorded which). The source is a man aged 35 to 55 in a cohort exposed to, infected with or recovered from COVID-19 (not recorded which). Each CDR3 is given with its conserved first and last residue. A D gene is named only where the DNA matches it firmly. Rows give clone size only sometimes, using once, few, many, or a class for an expanded clone.

clone size | D gene | J gene | V gene | CDR3 protein | CDR3 DNA
. | . | TRBJ1-2 | TRBV20-1 | CSARVKYGYTF | TGCAGTGCTAGAGTCAAATATGGCTACACCTTC
. | TRBD2 | TRBJ2-2 | TRBV30 | CAWGSGRVNTGELFF | TGTGCCTGGGGTAGCGGGAGAGTTAACACCGGGGAGCTGTTTTTT
. | . | TRBJ1-6 | TRBV20-1 | CSASQGSSYNSPLHF | TGCAGTGCTAGTCAGGGGAGCTCCTATAATTCACCCCTCCACTTT
. | . | TRBJ2-7 | TRBV29-1 | CSVARDSPVEQYF | TGCAGCGTGGCCCGGGACTCGCCAGTCGAGCAGTACTTC
. | TRBD1 | TRBJ2-7 | TRBV19 | CASSLSGTGGQNEQYF | TGTGCCAGTAGTTTATCCGGGACAGGGGGTCAGAACGAGCAGTACTTC
once | TRBD1 | TRBJ1-4 | TRBV9 | CASSTTGGLNEKLFF | TGTGCCAGCAGTACGACAGGGGGCTTAAATGAAAAACTGTTTTTT
. | TRBD1 | TRBJ1-1 | TRBV28 | CASSRQGFQAFF | TGTGCCAGCAGTCGACAGGGATTCCAAGCTTTCTTT
. | TRBD2 | TRBJ2-5 | TRBV19 | CASSIVAGAVGETQYF | TGTGCCAGTAGTATCGTAGCGGGAGCCGTTGGAGAGACCCAGTACTTC
. | . | TRBJ1-3 | TRBV30 | CAWNRLISGNTIYF | TGTGCCTGGAACAGGCTGATCTCTGGAAACACCATATATTTT
. | TRBD2 | TRBJ2-3 | TRBV3-1/TRBV3-2 | CASSWAGTSGNTQYF | TGTGCCAGCAGCTGGGCCGGGACTAGCGGGAATACGCAGTATTTT
once | . | TRBJ1-5 | TRBV10-3 | CAIGGEGNQPQHF | TGTGCCATCGGGGGCGAAGGCAATCAGCCCCAGCATTTT
few | TRBD2 | TRBJ2-6 | TRBV3-1/TRBV3-2 | CASSQALAGVSGANVLTF | TGTGCCAGCAGCCAGGCTCTAGCGGGAGTCTCTGGGGCCAACGTCCTGACTTTC
once | . | TRBJ2-7 | TRBV6-1 | CASSDFGSPRYEQYF | TGTGCCAGCAGTGATTTCGGGAGCCCTAGGTACGAGCAGTACTTC
. | . | TRBJ2-7 | TRBV29-1 | CSVEEPGTEQYF | TGCAGCGTTGAAGAACCGGGTACCGAGCAGTACTTC
once | TRBD1 | TRBJ2-7 | TRBV13 | CASSYGDRDYEQYF | TGTGCCAGCAGCTACGGGGACAGAGACTACGAGCAGTACTTC
. | . | TRBJ2-2 | TRBV5-6 | CASSLEGALDGELFF | TGTGCCAGCAGCTTGGAGGGAGCGCTTGACGGGGAGCTGTTTTTT
. | TRBD2 | TRBJ2-1 | TRBV19 | CASKGLDNYNEQFF | TGTGCCAGTAAAGGACTAGATAATTACAATGAGCAGTTCTTC
few | TRBD1 | TRBJ1-4 | TRBV4-2 | CASSQGQGDNEKLFF | TGTGCCAGCAGCCAGGGACAGGGGGATAATGAAAAACTGTTTTTT
. | TRBD1 | TRBJ2-3 | TRBV25-1 | CASSESPSGTGGRDTQYF | TGTGCCAGCAGTGAATCGCCGTCCGGGACAGGGGGCCGTGATACGCAGTATTTT
. | . | TRBJ1-1 | TRBV25-1 | CASTGVQGNTEAFF | TGTGCCAGCACGGGGGTGCAGGGGAACACTGAAGCTTTCTTT
. | . | TRBJ2-1 | TRBV3-1/TRBV3-2 | CASTSTGLSYNEQFF | TGTGCCAGCACCTCGACAGGCCTCTCCTACAATGAGCAGTTCTTC
. | . | TRBJ2-7 | TRBV11-2 | CASSLANKIDKYF | TGTGCCAGCAGCTTAGCGAACAAGATTGATAAGTACTTC
. | . | TRBJ2-3 | TRBV7-9 | CASSLVLPASGDTQYF | TGTGCCAGCAGCTTAGTTCTCCCAGCCTCCGGGGATACGCAGTATTTT
. | TRBD1 | TRBJ1-2 | TRBV5-5 | CASSLGQGAYGYTF | TGTGCCAGCAGCTTGGGACAGGGGGCCTATGGCTACACCTTC
. | TRBD1 | TRBJ2-7 | TRBV11-2 | CASSLAGQRTYEQYF | TGTGCCAGCAGCTTAGCGGGACAGAGGACCTACGAGCAGTACTTC
. | TRBD2 | TRBJ2-5 | TRBV7-9 | CASSRRLAGQETQYF | TGTGCCAGCAGCCGACGACTAGCGGGACAAGAGACCCAGTACTTC
. | TRBD2 | TRBJ2-2 | TRBV2 | CASSRGLAGLGTGELFF | TGTGCCAGCAGTAGGGGACTAGCGGGATTGGGCACCGGGGAGCTGTTTTTT
once | . | TRBJ2-7 | TRBV2 | CATFQRANEQYF | TGTGCCACCTTCCAGCGGGCTAACGAGCAGTACTTC
. | TRBD1 | TRBJ1-5 | TRBV20-1 | CSASSQGQPQHF | TGCAGTGCTAGTTCACAGGGGCAGCCCCAGCATTTT
. | TRBD2 | TRBJ2-7 | TRBV18 | CASSPGLAGSEQYF | TGTGCCAGCTCACCGGGACTAGCGGGATCCGAGCAGTACTTC
. | TRBD1 | TRBJ1-2 | TRBV15 | CATSRDRTQGARGYTF | TGTGCCACCAGCAGGGATCGGACACAGGGGGCGCGGGGCTACACCTTC
. | TRBD1 | TRBJ2-7 | TRBV5-6 | CASSYRQGVFYEQYF | TGTGCCAGCAGCTATCGTCAGGGGGTATTTTACGAGCAGTACTTC
. | TRBD1 | TRBJ2-7 | TRBV5-4 | CASSLARRGNYEQYF | TGTGCCAGCAGCTTGGCCCGCAGGGGGAACTACGAGCAGTACTTC
. | . | TRBJ1-3 | TRBV5-1 | CASSLKEMGHFSGNTIYF | TGCGCCAGCAGCTTAAAGGAGATGGGACACTTCTCTGGAAACACCATATATTTT
. | TRBD1 | TRBJ2-2 | TRBV3-1/TRBV3-2 | CASSLNRGTGELFF | TGTGCCAGCAGCTTAAACAGGGGCACCGGGGAGCTGTTTTTT
. | TRBD1 | TRBJ2-7 | TRBV11-2 | CASSSIRGSYEQYF | TGTGCCAGCAGCTCCATCAGGGGGTCCTACGAGCAGTACTTC
. | . | TRBJ2-7 | TRBV6-4 | CASSEARLRTEPYEQYF | TGTGCCAGCAGTGAGGCCAGGTTGCGGACTGAACCCTACGAGCAGTACTTC
. | . | TRBJ2-3 | TRBV5-1 | CASSQGHSTDTQYF | TGCGCCAGCAGCCAGGGACACTCCACAGATACGCAGTATTTT
. | TRBD2 | TRBJ2-1 | TRBV9 | CASNDGTSGYNEQFF | TGTGCCAGCAATGACGGGACTAGCGGCTACAATGAGCAGTTCTTC
. | TRBD1 | TRBJ1-2 | TRBV15 | CATSREGQGNYGYTF | TGTGCCACCAGCAGAGAAGGACAGGGGAACTATGGCTACACCTTC
once | TRBD2 | TRBJ2-1 | TRBV6-1 | CASSEDKAGVNEQFF | TGTGCCAGCAGTGAAGATAAAGCGGGAGTAAATGAGCAGTTCTTC
. | . | TRBJ2-7 | TRBV6-1 | CASSGQGTLGSYEQYF | TGTGCCAGCAGTGGGCAGGGGACCCTTGGATCCTACGAGCAGTACTTC
. | . | TRBJ1-6 | TRBV5-1 | CASSLGQDNSPLHF | TGCGCCAGCAGCTTGGGGCAGGATAATTCACCCCTCCACTTT
. | TRBD1 | TRBJ2-2 | TRBV9 | CASSARQGRTGELFF | TGTGCCAGCAGCGCCCGACAGGGGAGGACCGGGGAGCTGTTTTTT
. | TRBD1 | TRBJ1-1 | TRBV7-9 | CASILITGERAFF | TGTGCCAGCATCTTAATCACAGGGGAGAGAGCTTTCTTT
. | TRBD1 | TRBJ1-2 | TRBV2 | CASRQGGYGYTF | TGTGCCAGCAGACAGGGGGGCTATGGCTACACCTTC
. | TRBD2 | TRBJ2-7 | TRBV18 | CASSPLAGVAEQYF | TGTGCCAGCTCACCGCTAGCGGGAGTAGCAGAGCAGTACTTC
. | TRBD1 | TRBJ2-1 | TRBV18 | CASSPGQGTNEQFF | TGTGCCAGCTCACCGGGACAGGGGACCAATGAGCAGTTCTTC
. | . | TRBJ1-1 | TRBV15 | CATSRDGEWAFF | TGTGCCACCAGCAGAGACGGGGAATGGGCTTTCTTT
. | . | TRBJ2-7 | TRBV5-3 | CARSLVAGCPASYEQYF | TGTGCCAGAAGCTTGGTAGCCGGTTGTCCAGCGTCCTACGAGCAGTACTTC
once | . | TRBJ1-1 | TRBV11-2 | CASSVTGIGTEAFF | TGTGCCAGCAGCGTAACAGGGATTGGGACTGAAGCTTTCTTT
once | TRBD2 | TRBJ2-1 | TRBV5-1 | CASSLVGGSSYNEQFF | TGCGCCAGCAGCTTGGTGGGCGGGAGCTCCTACAATGAGCAGTTCTTC
. | . | TRBJ2-1 | TRBV27 | CASGSGSYNEQFF | TGTGCCAGCGGGAGTGGGTCCTACAATGAGCAGTTCTTC
. | TRBD1 | TRBJ2-2 | TRBV28 | CASQTPGTGNPGELFF | TGTGCCAGTCAGACCCCCGGGACAGGTAATCCCGGGGAGCTGTTTTTT